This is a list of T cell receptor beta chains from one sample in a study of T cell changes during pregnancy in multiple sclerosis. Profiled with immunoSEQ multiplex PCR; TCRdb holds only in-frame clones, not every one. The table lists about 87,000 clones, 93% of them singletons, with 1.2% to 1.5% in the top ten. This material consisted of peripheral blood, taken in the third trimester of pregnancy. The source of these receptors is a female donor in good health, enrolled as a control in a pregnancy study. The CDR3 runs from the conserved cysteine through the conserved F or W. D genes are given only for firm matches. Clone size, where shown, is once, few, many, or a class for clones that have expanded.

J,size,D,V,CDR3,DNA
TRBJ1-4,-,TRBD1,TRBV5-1,CASSDREANEKLFF,TGCGCCAGCAGCGACAGGGAGGCGAATGAAAAACTGTTTTTT
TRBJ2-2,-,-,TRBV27,CASRAGVRNTGELFF,TGTGCCAGCAGAGCAGGGGTCCGGAACACCGGGGAGCTGTTTTTT
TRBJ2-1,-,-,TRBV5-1,CASTIAGTHNEQFF,TGCGCCAGCACCATTGCAGGCACCCACAATGAGCAGTTCTTC
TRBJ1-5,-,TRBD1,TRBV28,CASSLLFGTGGSSSNQPQHF,TGTGCCAGCAGTTTATTGTTCGGGACAGGGGGCTCGTCTAGCAATCAGCCCCAGCATTTT
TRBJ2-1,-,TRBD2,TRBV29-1,CSVRRSPYTSDHNEQFF,TGCAGCGTTCGAAGGTCCCCTTACACTAGCGACCACAATGAGCAGTTCTTC
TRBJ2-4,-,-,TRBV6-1,CASSGPQGMKAKNIQYF,TGTGCCAGCAGTGGACCCCAGGGGATGAAGGCCAAAAACATTCAGTACTTC
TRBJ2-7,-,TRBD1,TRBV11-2,CASSLSPGTGYYEQYF,TGTGCCAGCAGCTTATCCCCCGGGACAGGGTACTACGAGCAGTACTTC
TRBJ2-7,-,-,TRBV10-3,CAISEIEAAEQYF,TGTGCCATCAGTGAGATTGAGGCAGCCGAGCAGTACTTC
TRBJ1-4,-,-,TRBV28,CASIKHGTEKLFF,TGTGCCAGCATAAAACATGGGACAGAAAAACTGTTTTTT
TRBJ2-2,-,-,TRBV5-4,CASSLTSLNTGELFF,TGTGCCAGCAGCTTGACTAGCTTAAACACCGGGGAGCTGTTTTTT
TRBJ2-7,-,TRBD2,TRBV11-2,CAISLAAPYEQYF,TGTGCCATTTCACTAGCGGCTCCCTACGAGCAGTACTTC
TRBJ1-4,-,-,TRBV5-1,CASPEGPIATNEKLFF,TGCGCCAGCCCGGAGGGACCAATCGCAACTAATGAAAAACTGTTTTTT
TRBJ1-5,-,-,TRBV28,CASSIGQGLSWEDSNQPQHF,TGTGCCAGCAGTATCGGACAAGGGCTATCATGGGAGGATAGCAATCAGCCCCAGCATTTT
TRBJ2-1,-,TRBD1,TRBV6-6,CASIRGQGYNEQFF,TGTGCCAGCATCAGGGGACAGGGCTACAATGAGCAGTTCTTC
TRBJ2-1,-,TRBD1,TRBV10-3,CAITSDRFYNEQFF,TGTGCCATCACCTCGGACAGGTTCTACAATGAGCAGTTCTTC
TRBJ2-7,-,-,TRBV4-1,CASSQGFGYPYEQYF,TGCGCCAGCAGCCAAGGCTTCGGGTACCCCTACGAGCAGTACTTC
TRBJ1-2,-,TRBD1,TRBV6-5,CASSQDRVGYTF,TGTGCCAGCAGTCAAGACAGGGTCGGCTACACCTTC
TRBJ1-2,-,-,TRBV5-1,CASSPAGGAYGYTF,TGCGCCAGCAGCCCGGCGGGGGGCGCCTATGGCTACACCTTC
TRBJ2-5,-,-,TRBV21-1,CASSVELAVIQETQYF,TGTGCCAGCAGCGTAGAACTAGCGGTCATCCAAGAGACCCAGTACTTC
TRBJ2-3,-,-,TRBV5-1,CASSGGQLSTDTQYF,TGCGCCAGCAGCGGAGGACAGCTTAGCACAGATACGCAGTATTTT
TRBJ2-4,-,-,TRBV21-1,CASSKAVGENPNIQYF,TGTGCCAGCAGCAAAGCTGTGGGCGAAAACCCAAACATTCAGTACTTC
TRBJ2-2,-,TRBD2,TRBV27,CASSILFGGENTGELFF,TGTGCCAGCAGTATTCTGTTCGGGGGGGAGAACACCGGGGAGCTGTTTTTT
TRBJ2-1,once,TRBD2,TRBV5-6,CASSLDSGSYEQFF,TGTGCCAGCAGCTTGGATAGCGGGAGTTATGAGCAGTTCTTC
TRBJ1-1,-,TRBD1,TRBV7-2,CASSPRQGVNTEAFF,TGTGCCAGCAGCCCACGTCAGGGGGTGAACACTGAAGCTTTCTTT
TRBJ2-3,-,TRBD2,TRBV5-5,CASSYTSGSVDTQYF,TGTGCCAGCAGCTACACTAGCGGGAGCGTGGATACGCAGTATTTT
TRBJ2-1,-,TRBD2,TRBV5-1,CASSLGLAGEREQFF,TGCGCCAGCAGCTTGGGTCTAGCGGGAGAAAGGGAGCAGTTCTTC
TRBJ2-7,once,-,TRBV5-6,CASSLAKRSYEQYF,TGTGCCAGCAGCTTGGCAAAGCGCTCGTACGAGCAGTACTTC
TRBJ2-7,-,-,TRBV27,CASSPKGSTYEQYF,TGTGCCAGCAGTCCAAAGGGGTCTACCTACGAGCAGTACTTC
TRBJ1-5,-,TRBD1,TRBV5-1,CASSPGTVNQPQHF,TGCGCCAGCAGTCCCGGGACAGTAAATCAGCCCCAGCATTTT
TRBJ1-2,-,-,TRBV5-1,CASSPAQGYGYTF,TGCGCCAGCAGTCCGGCGCAGGGTTATGGCTACACCTTC
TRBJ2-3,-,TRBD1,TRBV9,CASSRQGATDTQYF,TGTGCCAGCAGTCGACAGGGGGCCACAGATACGCAGTATTTT
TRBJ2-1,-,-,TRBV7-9,CASSPSPEQFF,TGTGCCAGCAGCCCTAGCCCTGAGCAGTTCTTC
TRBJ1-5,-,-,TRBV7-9,CASSPSVDQPQHF,TGTGCCAGCAGCCCGTCGGTAGATCAGCCCCAGCATTTT
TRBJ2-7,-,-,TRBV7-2,CASSFGGGTEQYF,TGTGCCAGCAGCTTTGGAGGAGGAACCGAGCAGTACTTC
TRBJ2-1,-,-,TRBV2,CASSDEVHNEQFF,TGTGCCAGCAGTGACGAGGTACACAATGAGCAGTTCTTC
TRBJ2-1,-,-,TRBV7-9,CASSLATPGANEQFF,TGTGCCAGCAGCTTAGCCACCCCAGGTGCGAATGAGCAGTTCTTC
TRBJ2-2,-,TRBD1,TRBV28,CASSAGTGGAGELFF,TGTGCCAGCAGTGCGGGGACAGGAGGGGCCGGGGAGCTGTTTTTT
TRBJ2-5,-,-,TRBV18,CASSPLKSLETQYF,TGTGCCAGCTCACCACTTAAGAGTTTGGAGACCCAGTACTTC
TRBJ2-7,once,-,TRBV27,CASSSSGYEQYF,TGTGCCAGCAGTTCCTCGGGCTACGAGCAGTACTTC
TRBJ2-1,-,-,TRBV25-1,CASSEFEGAPYNEQFF,TGTGCCAGCAGTGAATTCGAGGGAGCTCCCTACAATGAGCAGTTCTTC
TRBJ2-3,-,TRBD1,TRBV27,CASRRQGVPDTQYF,TGTGCCAGCAGAAGACAGGGTGTCCCAGATACGCAGTATTTT
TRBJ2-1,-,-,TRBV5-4,CASSAGTPEYNEQFF,TGTGCCAGCAGCGCCGGGACACCGGAGTACAATGAGCAGTTCTTC
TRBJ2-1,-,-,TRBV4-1,CASSQDLVGEQFF,TGCGCCAGCAGCCAAGACTTGGTTGGCGAGCAGTTCTTC
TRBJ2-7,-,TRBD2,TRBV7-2,CASSLGVAGAYEQYF,TGTGCCAGCAGCTTAGGGGTAGCGGGAGCCTACGAGCAGTACTTC
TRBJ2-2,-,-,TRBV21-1,CASSKTQGSSGELFF,TGTGCCAGCAGCAAAACGCAGGGTTCGTCCGGGGAGCTGTTTTTT
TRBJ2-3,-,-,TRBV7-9,CASSLAKDFPYSTDTQYF,TGTGCCAGCAGCTTAGCGAAGGACTTCCCTTACTCCACAGATACGCAGTATTTT
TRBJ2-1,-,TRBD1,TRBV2,CASSGGSRGYNEQFF,TGTGCCAGCAGTGGGGGTTCCAGGGGGTACAATGAGCAGTTCTTC
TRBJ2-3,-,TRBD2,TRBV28,CASSRMGGYTVDGSTDTQYF,TGTGCCAGCAGTAGGATGGGGGGGTATACAGTAGACGGCAGCACAGATACGCAGTATTTT
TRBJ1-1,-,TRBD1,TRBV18,CASSLRDRGATEAFF,TGTGCCAGCTCGCTCCGGGACAGGGGAGCCACTGAAGCTTTCTTT
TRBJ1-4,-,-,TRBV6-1,CASSEVGGTGEKLFF,TGTGCCAGCAGTGAAGTGGGCGGGACGGGTGAAAAACTGTTTTTT
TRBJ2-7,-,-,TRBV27,CASSFLSEQYF,TGTGCCAGCAGTTTTCTCTCCGAGCAGTACTTC
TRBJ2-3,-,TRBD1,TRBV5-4,CASSLRDRDPDTQYF,TGTGCCAGCAGCTTGCGGGACAGGGATCCAGATACGCAGTATTTT